These T cell receptor beta chains were read from a single sample in a study of blood T cell repertoires in COVID-19. TCRdb's copy holds only in-frame clones and misses some; the assay was immunoSEQ multiplex PCR. The sample shows about 300,000 clones, about 90% of them seen only once. The sequencing input was PBMCs or T cells enriched from blood (not recorded which). Receptors originate from a woman under 40 who had recovered from COVID-19. Both conserved end residues are part of each CDR3. A D gene is named only where the DNA matches it firmly. Clone size is stated in some rows and not others, as once, few, many or a class when expanded.

TRBJ1-2 NA TRBV27 NA CASSYTAFNYGYTF TGTGCCAGCAGTTATACAGCCTTTAACTATGGCTACACCTTC
TRBJ1-4 NA TRBV28 NA CASSGSGELFF TGTGCCAGCAGCGGATCAGGTGAACTGTTTTTT
TRBJ1-1 TRBD1 TRBV6-5 NA CASRARQGRDAEAFF TGTGCCAGCAGAGCCAGACAGGGGAGGGACGCTGAAGCTTTCTTT
TRBJ1-2 TRBD1 TRBV2 few CASSGGQGRSVWNGYTF TGTGCCAGCAGTGGAGGACAGGGGCGCTCTGTTTGGAATGGCTACACCTTC
TRBJ1-4 NA TRBV5-8 once CASSLGWANNEKLFF TGTGCCAGCAGCTTGGGATGGGCAAATAATGAAAAACTGTTTTTT
TRBJ1-2 TRBD1 TRBV4-2 NA CASSQEGTGRGYTF TGTGCCAGCAGCCAAGAAGGGACAGGGAGAGGCTACACCTTC
TRBJ2-7 TRBD1 TRBV19 NA CASRQGSYEQYF TGTGCCAGCAGACAGGGGTCCTACGAGCAGTACTTC
TRBJ1-3 NA TRBV10-3 NA CAISENPGRVIGNTIYF TGTGCCATCAGTGAGAATCCAGGCAGGGTAATTGGAAACACCATATATTTT
TRBJ1-4 NA TRBV18 NA CASSRSPDEKLFF TGTGCCAGCTCCCGTTCTCCGGATGAAAAACTGTTTTTT
TRBJ1-5 NA TRBV6-5 NA CASSHWRPNSNQPQHF TGTGCCAGCAGTCACTGGAGACCCAATAGCAATCAGCCCCAGCATTTT
TRBJ2-2 NA TRBV14 once CASSPIGTIGDANTGELFF TGTGCCAGCAGCCCAATCGGGACAATAGGGGACGCGAACACCGGGGAGCTGTTTTTT
TRBJ2-1 TRBD2 TRBV11-2 NA CASSQASGGADEQFF TGTGCCAGCAGCCAGGCTAGCGGGGGGGCGGATGAGCAGTTCTTC
TRBJ1-5 TRBD1 TRBV19 NA CASSIAQQGNQPQHF TGTGCCAGTAGTATAGCCCAACAGGGGAATCAGCCCCAGCATTTT
TRBJ2-7 TRBD1 TRBV4-1 NA CASSQGGQTSYEQYF TGCGCCAGCAGCCAAGGGGGACAGACCTCCTACGAGCAGTACTTC
TRBJ2-7 NA TRBV29-1 few CSARYRDSYEQYF TGCAGCGCGCGATACCGGGACTCCTACGAGCAGTACTTC
TRBJ2-2 TRBD2 TRBV30 NA CAWGGGVNTGELFF TGTGCCTGGGGCGGGGGTGTGAACACCGGGGAGCTGTTTTTT
TRBJ2-7 NA TRBV27 once CASSFGQDYEQYF TGTGCCAGCAGTTTTGGTCAGGACTACGAGCAGTACTTC
TRBJ2-5 TRBD2 TRBV5-1 NA CASSFGLAGRVQTQYF TGCGCCAGCAGCTTTGGACTAGCGGGGAGGGTGCAGACCCAGTACTTC